The sequence of this T cell receptor (beta chain) was determined in a study of T cells after yellow fever vaccination. General study findings and limits: There was a possibility that FACS-sorted repertoires contained abundant clonotypes contaminating from the bulk population.

Generation of TCR cDNA used 5'RACE template switching (which added a universal primer site and UMIs). TCRdb re-called the 5' RACE reads through MiXCR, storing one row per CDR3 protein. The profile shows 320,000 or so distinct CDR3 sequences, 7% to 10% of them singletons. Details on this clonotype: Antigen specificity is unknown.

The CDR3 loop spans 16 amino acids. V was pared by 0 bases and J by 0 bases, with 12 bases between. CDR1 and CDR2 from the germline V gene are LNHNV and YYDKDF (reference sequence). The sample in question was PBMCs, obtained approximately 47 days after the first yellow fever vaccination. The TCR comes from a man between 18 and 29 years old who received the YFV17D yellow fever vaccine. This rearrangement joins TRBV15 to TRBJ2-7; D is unresolved. DNA of the CDR3: TGTGCCACCAGCAGAGATCTCCAGGCCGGCTCCTACGAGCAGTACTTC. Translating gives CATSRDLQAGSYEQYF.